These T cell receptor beta chains were read from a single sample in a study of CD8+ T cells in alopecia areata. Assay: immunoSEQ multiplex PCR; the TCRdb copy retains only in-frame clones and omits some. The repertoire holds tens of thousands of clones, with around 44% as singletons. Sequenced material: NKG2D-low CD8+ T cells sorted from blood. These TCRs come from a human donor with alopecia areata. CDR3s include the opening cysteine and the closing phenylalanine or tryptophan. The D gene is left open where the match is weak. Clone size is not always given. Where it is, it says once, few, many or a class for expanded clones.

j_call clone_size v_call d_call cdr3_nt cdr3_aa
TRBJ1-6 NA TRBV27 TRBD1 TGTGCCAGCAGCGGGACAGGGGTAAAATCACCCCTCCACTTT CASSGTGVKSPLHF
TRBJ2-3 NA TRBV9 NA TGTGCCAGCAGCGTAGCCGGGAGCACAGATACGCAGTATTTT CASSVAGSTDTQYF
TRBJ2-1 few TRBV23-1 NA TGCGCCAGCAGTCAATCTCGGGCCACGATCTACAATGAGCAGTTCTTC CASSQSRATIYNEQFF
TRBJ2-5 NA TRBV27 NA TGTGCCAGCACCTCCGGAGAGACCCAGTACTTC CASTSGETQYF
TRBJ2-6 NA TRBV29-1 TRBD1 TGCAGCGTTGAAGGCTCGGGACAGGGCCGCTCTGGGGCCAACGTCCTGACTTTC CSVEGSGQGRSGANVLTF
TRBJ2-5 once TRBV7-9 NA TGTGCCAGCAGTAGTCCCCGGGACGTCCTCTCGGACTTC CASSSPRDVLSDF
TRBJ2-1 few TRBV7-2 NA TGTGCCAGCAGCTTAAATTGGGGAATCGGATCCTACAATGAGCAGTTCTTC CASSLNWGIGSYNEQFF
TRBJ2-7 few TRBV7-9 TRBD1 TGTGCCAGCAGCGGCAGTGGGGACAGAGCCTACGAGCAGTACTTC CASSGSGDRAYEQYF
TRBJ2-3 NA TRBV7-9 NA TGTGCCAGCAGCCCCCCCGAAGGAGATACGCAGTATTTT CASSPPEGDTQYF
TRBJ2-1 NA TRBV5-1 NA TGCGCCAGCAGCTTGGCCCTGGGCCGAAAAGGCGATGAGCAGTTCTTC CASSLALGRKGDEQFF
TRBJ1-2 NA TRBV2 TRBD1 TGTGCCAGCAGCCAACCGGACAGGGCGATCTATGGCTACACCTTC CASSQPDRAIYGYTF
TRBJ2-7 NA TRBV6-5 NA TGTGCCAGCAGTTACTCTCCCGGCGAGCAGTACTTC CASSYSPGEQYF
TRBJ2-1 NA TRBV4-1 NA TGCGCCAGCAGCCAAGATTTAACAGAGCAGTTCTTC CASSQDLTEQFF
TRBJ2-2 NA TRBV9 NA TGTGCCAGCAGCGTAGACCGGGAGCTGTTTTTT CASSVDRELFF
TRBJ1-1 NA TRBV29-1 NA TGCAGCGTTGGACCGATCACTGAAGCTTTCTTT CSVGPITEAFF
TRBJ1-1 once TRBV2 NA TGTGCCAGCTTAGGATTGTTTGGAGCTTTCTTT CASLGLFGAFF
TRBJ2-1 NA TRBV27 NA TGTGCCAGCAGTGAGCGGTCCTCCTACAATGAGCAGTTCTTC CASSERSSYNEQFF
TRBJ2-1 NA TRBV4-3 TRBD2 TGCGCCAGCAGCCAACGTCCCGGGACTAGCGGGAGACCCACCTACAATGAGCAGTTCTTC CASSQRPGTSGRPTYNEQFF
TRBJ2-3 few TRBV28 TRBD2 TGTGCCAGCAGTCCTTGGACTAGCGAAAGCACAGATACGCAGTATTTT CASSPWTSESTDTQYF
TRBJ1-1 few TRBV29-1 TRBD1 TGCAGCGTTGTACAGGGGGTGGCTTTCTTT CSVVQGVAFF
TRBJ1-2 few TRBV7-9 TRBD1 TGTGCCAGCAGCCCCTCGGGGACAGTCCGGGTGATCTATGGCTACACCTTC CASSPSGTVRVIYGYTF
TRBJ2-7 NA TRBV6-5 NA TGTGCCAGCAGTAAGGGACTCTCCTACGAGCAGTACTTC CASSKGLSYEQYF
TRBJ1-2 NA TRBV29-1 NA TGCAGCGTTCTGCAGGCACAGAGTTATGGCTACACCTTC CSVLQAQSYGYTF
TRBJ2-3 NA TRBV27 TRBD2 TGTGCCAGCAGCCCTAGCGGGTCCACAGATACGCAGTATTTT CASSPSGSTDTQYF
TRBJ1-1 NA TRBV29-1 NA TGCAGCGTTCGAAGTACTGAAGCTTTCTTT CSVRSTEAFF
TRBJ1-5 NA TRBV5-1 TRBD1 TGCGCCAGCAGCTTGTCGACCGTAGGGGGCAGGGGCAATCAGCCCCAGCATTTT CASSLSTVGGRGNQPQHF